A selection of T cell receptor beta chains follows, all from one sample in a study of response to subunit inactivated influenza vaccine. TCRdb used MiXCR to reprocess the RT-PCR reads, holding one entry per CDR3 protein. The top ten hold around 13% of the sample, which has hundreds of thousands of distinct CDR3 sequences, around 8% seen once. The sequences come from PBMCs from blood, collected around 2 years after vaccination. The receptors shown here come from a man aged 45-69 years who received an inactivated influenza vaccine. CDR3s include the opening cysteine and the closing phenylalanine or tryptophan. A D gene is named only where the DNA matches it firmly. Clone size, where shown, is once, few, many, or a class for clones that have expanded.

J: TRBJ2-7
V: TRBV3-1
D: TRBD2
size: NA
DNA: TGTGCCTGCAGCCAAGATAGACTAGCCAACTTCTACTACGAGCAGTACTTC
CDR3: CACSQDRLANFYYEQYF

J: TRBJ1-2
V: TRBV29-1
D: NA
size: many
DNA: TGCAGCGTTGAACGCAGGGACTATGGCTACACCTTC
CDR3: CSVERRDYGYTF

J: TRBJ2-7
V: TRBV29-1
D: TRBD2
size: few
DNA: TGCAGCGTTGTCCAGACTAGCGGGAGCTACGAGCAGTACTTC
CDR3: CSVVQTSGSYEQYF

J: TRBJ2-1
V: TRBV5-1
D: NA
size: many
DNA: TGCGCCAGCAGCCCGGGACAACTCAATGAGCAGTTCTTC
CDR3: CASSPGQLNEQFF

J: TRBJ2-5
V: TRBV15
D: TRBD1
size: NA
DNA: TGTGCCACCAGCAGAGAGGGACAGGGGGAGACCCAGTACTTC
CDR3: CATSREGQGETQYF

J: TRBJ2-3
V: TRBV11-2
D: NA
size: NA
DNA: TGTGCCAGCAGCCCGGATGACACTCACCGACAGGATACGCAGTATTTT
CDR3: CASSPDDTHRQDTQYF

J: TRBJ2-3
V: TRBV20-1
D: NA
size: many
DNA: TGCAGTGCTCCCGCGGGTACGCAGTATTTT
CDR3: CSAPAGTQYF

J: TRBJ2-1
V: TRBV6-5
D: NA
size: NA
DNA: TGTGCCAGCAGTTACTCGCAAACGGGGGGCCCCTACAATGAGCAGTTCTTC
CDR3: CASSYSQTGGPYNEQFF

J: TRBJ2-3
V: TRBV7-9
D: NA
size: NA
DNA: TGTGCCAGCAGCTCGGGCGGACTCACAGATACGCAGTATTTT
CDR3: CASSSGGLTDTQYF

J: TRBJ2-7
V: TRBV28
D: NA
size: NA
DNA: TGTGCCAGCAGTCCGCCCCGTGCCGGAACCTACGAGCAGTACTTC
CDR3: CASSPPRAGTYEQYF

J: TRBJ1-2
V: TRBV24-1
D: NA
size: few
DNA: TGTGCCACCAGTGACGCCGGGACTCAAACAAGGGGCTACACCTTC
CDR3: CATSDAGTQTRGYTF

J: TRBJ2-2
V: TRBV7-2
D: TRBD1
size: many
DNA: TGTGCCAGCAGCCTAGGGACAGGGGGACGCGGGGAGCTGTTTTTT
CDR3: CASSLGTGGRGELFF

J: TRBJ2-5
V: TRBV7-7
D: NA
size: few
DNA: TGTGCCAGCAGCTTAGGGGCCCCCTGGGAGACCCAGTACTTC
CDR3: CASSLGAPWETQYF

J: TRBJ2-2
V: TRBV6-5
D: NA
size: many
DNA: TGTGCCAGCAGTTACGGCGTTTACACCGGGGAGCTGTTTTTT
CDR3: CASSYGVYTGELFF

J: TRBJ1-2
V: TRBV5-4
D: TRBD1
size: NA
DNA: TGTGCCAGCAGCTCAGTGACAGGGATCCATGGCTACACCTTC
CDR3: CASSSVTGIHGYTF

J: TRBJ2-2
V: TRBV30
D: NA
size: NA
DNA: TGTGCCTGGAGTGTAGGCCTTACCGGGGAGCTGTTTTTT
CDR3: CAWSVGLTGELFF

J: TRBJ1-1
V: TRBV4-3
D: NA
size: few
DNA: TGCGCCAGCAGCCAAAGGGGAGCCACTGAAGCTTTCTTT
CDR3: CASSQRGATEAFF

J: TRBJ1-2
V: TRBV12-3/TRBV12-4
D: NA
size: NA
DNA: TGTGCCAGCAGTTTAAGGAAAGCTAACTATGGCTACACCTTC
CDR3: CASSLRKANYGYTF

J: TRBJ1-1
V: TRBV20-1
D: NA
size: NA
DNA: TGCAGTGTTCTCCAGGGTGCCACTGAAGCTTTCTTT
CDR3: CSVLQGATEAFF

J: TRBJ2-7
V: TRBV6-2/TRBV6-3
D: NA
size: NA
DNA: TGTGCCACCCGGCCCGACAACTCCTACGAGCAGTACTTC
CDR3: CATRPDNSYEQYF

J: TRBJ1-4
V: TRBV3-1
D: TRBD1
size: many
DNA: TGTGCCAGCAGCCAAGGGACAGGAGAAAATGAAAAACTGTTTTTT
CDR3: CASSQGTGENEKLFF

J: TRBJ2-1
V: TRBV7-2
D: TRBD2
size: few
DNA: TGTGCCAGCAGCTTACGACTAGCGGGAGACGGTGAGCAGTTCTTC
CDR3: CASSLRLAGDGEQFF

J: TRBJ2-7
V: TRBV7-2
D: TRBD1
size: NA
DNA: TGTGCCAGCAGCTTAGTAGGTGGGGGACAGAACTACGAGCAGTACTTC
CDR3: CASSLVGGGQNYEQYF

J: TRBJ1-1
V: TRBV12-3/TRBV12-4
D: NA
size: few
DNA: TGTGCCAGCAGTTTACCACGGGGGTACAGGGAGCCCTTCTTT
CDR3: CASSLPRGYREPFF

J: TRBJ1-1
V: TRBV12-3/TRBV12-4
D: NA
size: few
DNA: TGTGCCAGCGTTTTCGGATGGGACACTGAAGCTTTCTTT
CDR3: CASVFGWDTEAFF

J: TRBJ2-2
V: TRBV11-2
D: NA
size: many
DNA: TGTGCCTTCGCAACAGAAAACACCGGGGAGCTGTTTTTT
CDR3: CAFATENTGELFF

J: TRBJ2-5
V: TRBV5-1
D: NA
size: many
DNA: TGCGCCAGCAGCTCCCATGATGGAGGGACCCAGTACTTC
CDR3: CASSSHDGGTQYF

J: TRBJ2-5
V: TRBV11-2
D: TRBD2
size: few
DNA: TGTGCCAGCAGGCCCGCCCTAGCGGAGACCTACCAAGAGACCCAGTACTTC
CDR3: CASRPALAETYQETQYF

J: TRBJ1-2
V: TRBV20-1
D: NA
size: NA
DNA: TGCAGTGCTAGCCTTTGGCGGTATCACTATGGCTACACCTTC
CDR3: CSASLWRYHYGYTF

J: TRBJ2-3
V: TRBV20-1
D: NA
size: many
DNA: TGCAGTGCTGGGGCCGAAACTAGCACAGATACGCAGTATTTT
CDR3: CSAGAETSTDTQYF

J: TRBJ1-2
V: TRBV10-3
D: TRBD1
size: many
DNA: TGTGCCATCAGTGAACCCGGGACAGGGGCTTCTGGCTACACCTTC
CDR3: CAISEPGTGASGYTF